These T cell receptor beta chains were read from a single sample in a study of shared T cell receptors in the human thymus. Measured with immunoSEQ multiplex PCR; TCRdb has only the in-frame clones, and not every one. The table lists around 340,000 clones, 95% of them singletons. What was sequenced was thymocytes. These receptors all come from a human donor. The CDR3 runs from the conserved cysteine through the conserved F or W. Fields, in order: V gene, D gene, clone size, J gene, CDR3 DNA, CDR3 protein. D genes are given only for firm matches. A clone size is listed for some rows: how often the clone was seen (once, few, many), or a class if it is expanded.

v_gene: TRBV7-3
d_gene: TRBD1
abundance: NA
j_gene: TRBJ1-5
CDR3nt: TGTGCCAGCAGCTTAGGGGGACAGGGACGCGGTCAGCCCCAGCATTTT
CDR3aa: CASSLGGQGRGQPQHF

v_gene: TRBV6-4
d_gene: TRBD1
abundance: NA
j_gene: TRBJ1-3
CDR3nt: TGTGCCAGCAGTGCTCAGGCGGACAGGGACTCTGGAAACACCATATATTTT
CDR3aa: CASSAQADRDSGNTIYF

v_gene: TRBV5-3
d_gene: NA
abundance: NA
j_gene: TRBJ1-4
CDR3nt: TGTGCCAGAAGCTTGATAAGGGCAGCAACTAATGAAAAACTGTTTTTT
CDR3aa: CARSLIRAATNEKLFF

v_gene: TRBV18
d_gene: NA
abundance: NA
j_gene: TRBJ1-1
CDR3nt: TGTGCCAGCTCACCCCCGGGTATGAACACTGAAGCTTTCTTT
CDR3aa: CASSPPGMNTEAFF

v_gene: TRBV27
d_gene: TRBD1
abundance: NA
j_gene: TRBJ2-7
CDR3nt: TGTGCCAGCAGTCCTCCGGACAGGAAGAACGAGCAGTACTTC
CDR3aa: CASSPPDRKNEQYF

v_gene: TRBV30
d_gene: NA
abundance: NA
j_gene: TRBJ2-5
CDR3nt: TGTGCCTGGAGTGTACCCAGGGAATGGGGTGGACAAGAGACCCAGTACTTC
CDR3aa: CAWSVPREWGGQETQYF

v_gene: TRBV10-1
d_gene: TRBD1
abundance: NA
j_gene: TRBJ2-4
CDR3nt: TGCGCCAGCTGTGACAGGGGAAACATTCAGTACTTC
CDR3aa: CASCDRGNIQYF

v_gene: TRBV15
d_gene: NA
abundance: NA
j_gene: TRBJ1-4
CDR3nt: TGTGCCACCAGCGGGCGGGGGGGCGTTTCGCCTAATGAAAAACTGTTTTTT
CDR3aa: CATSGRGGVSPNEKLFF

v_gene: TRBV29-1
d_gene: NA
abundance: NA
j_gene: TRBJ2-5
CDR3nt: TGCAGCGTTATAGTGCAGGGTTTGCGGGGAGAGACCCAGTACTTC
CDR3aa: CSVIVQGLRGETQYF

v_gene: TRBV4-1
d_gene: NA
abundance: NA
j_gene: TRBJ1-1
CDR3nt: TGCGCCAGCAGCGAATCCGTAGGGGGAATAGGGAACACTGAAGCTTTCTTT
CDR3aa: CASSESVGGIGNTEAFF

v_gene: TRBV18
d_gene: TRBD1
abundance: NA
j_gene: TRBJ2-1
CDR3nt: TGTGCCAGCACACAGGGACAGCTAGGGAATGAGCAGTTCTTC
CDR3aa: CASTQGQLGNEQFF

v_gene: TRBV28
d_gene: TRBD1
abundance: NA
j_gene: TRBJ1-2
CDR3nt: TGTGCCAGCAGGAGGGGACAGGGGAAAGCTCCCGACTATGGCTACACCTTC
CDR3aa: CASRRGQGKAPDYGYTF

v_gene: TRBV5-1
d_gene: NA
abundance: NA
j_gene: TRBJ1-1
CDR3nt: TGCGCCAGCAGCTTGGCCAACGGGGGCACTGAAGCTTTCTTT
CDR3aa: CASSLANGGTEAFF

v_gene: TRBV5-6
d_gene: NA
abundance: NA
j_gene: TRBJ1-6
CDR3nt: TGTGCCAGCAGCTTAAAACAGTCTAATTCACCCCTCCACTTT
CDR3aa: CASSLKQSNSPLHF

v_gene: TRBV4-2
d_gene: TRBD1
abundance: once
j_gene: TRBJ1-1
CDR3nt: TGTGCCAGCAGCCAAGAGGAGAACAGGGGCTATGAAGCTTTCTTT
CDR3aa: CASSQEENRGYEAFF

v_gene: TRBV7-3
d_gene: NA
abundance: NA
j_gene: TRBJ2-7
CDR3nt: TGTGCCAGCAGCCCCCGGCTGACAGCCGCTCCCTACGAGCAGTACTTC
CDR3aa: CASSPRLTAAPYEQYF

v_gene: TRBV7-2
d_gene: NA
abundance: NA
j_gene: TRBJ1-5
CDR3nt: TGTGCCAGCAGCCGACAGGTGGCAGGCCAAGACAATCAGCCCCAGCATTTT
CDR3aa: CASSRQVAGQDNQPQHF

v_gene: TRBV6-1
d_gene: TRBD2
abundance: NA
j_gene: TRBJ2-1
CDR3nt: TGTGCCAGCAGTGGGTACAGGGAAGTAGCGGGAACTGAGCAGTTCTTC
CDR3aa: CASSGYREVAGTEQFF

v_gene: TRBV5-1
d_gene: TRBD1
abundance: NA
j_gene: TRBJ2-5
CDR3nt: TGCGCCAGCAGCTCGTTAGGGGGCGGAGAGACCCAGTACTTC
CDR3aa: CASSSLGGGETQYF

v_gene: TRBV7-2
d_gene: NA
abundance: NA
j_gene: TRBJ2-7
CDR3nt: TGTGCCAGCAGCTTAGACCCGGACCGGGACGAGCAGTACTTC
CDR3aa: CASSLDPDRDEQYF

v_gene: TRBV30
d_gene: NA
abundance: NA
j_gene: TRBJ1-1
CDR3nt: TGTGCCTGGAGTGTAGGGGAGAACACTGAAGCTTTCTTT
CDR3aa: CAWSVGENTEAFF

v_gene: TRBV18
d_gene: TRBD2
abundance: NA
j_gene: TRBJ2-1
CDR3nt: TGTGCCAGCTCGCAGGCCTGGGGCGGGAGGGCCTCTGAGCAGTTCTTC
CDR3aa: CASSQAWGGRASEQFF

v_gene: TRBV27
d_gene: NA
abundance: once
j_gene: TRBJ2-1
CDR3nt: TGTGCCAGCAGTTTATCGACGGGAAGGTCGGGCGGCTCCTACAATGAGCAGTTCTTC
CDR3aa: CASSLSTGRSGGSYNEQFF

v_gene: TRBV4-3
d_gene: TRBD2
abundance: NA
j_gene: TRBJ2-3
CDR3nt: TGCGCCAGCAGCCAAGCCTCGGGACTAGCGGGAGGGGATACGCAGTATTTT
CDR3aa: CASSQASGLAGGDTQYF

v_gene: TRBV7-9
d_gene: NA
abundance: NA
j_gene: TRBJ2-7
CDR3nt: TGTGCCAGCAGCTTAGAAGACCACTACGAGCAGTACTTC
CDR3aa: CASSLEDHYEQYF

v_gene: TRBV19
d_gene: NA
abundance: NA
j_gene: TRBJ2-7
CDR3nt: TGTGCCAGTAACCCACAGGGGGAGGGCTACGAGCAGTACTTC
CDR3aa: CASNPQGEGYEQYF

v_gene: TRBV9
d_gene: NA
abundance: once
j_gene: TRBJ2-1
CDR3nt: TGTGCCAGCAGCGTAGAGGGGGATGGGACCTTAGCCTCGGTGTATGAGCAGTTCTTC
CDR3aa: CASSVEGDGTLASVYEQFF

v_gene: TRBV30
d_gene: NA
abundance: NA
j_gene: TRBJ1-1
CDR3nt: TGTGCCTGGAGTGAGGGGATTAACACTGAAGCTTTCTTT
CDR3aa: CAWSEGINTEAFF

v_gene: TRBV18
d_gene: NA
abundance: NA
j_gene: TRBJ2-3
CDR3nt: TGTGCCAGCTCACTGCTCACAGATACGCAGTATTTT
CDR3aa: CASSLLTDTQYF

v_gene: TRBV7-4
d_gene: TRBD2
abundance: NA
j_gene: TRBJ2-1
CDR3nt: TGTGCCAGCAGCTTGGACCCTCCGGGGCGGGAGAGAGGCGATGAGCAGTTCTTC
CDR3aa: CASSLDPPGRERGDEQFF

v_gene: TRBV7-2
d_gene: NA
abundance: NA
j_gene: TRBJ1-1
CDR3nt: TGTGCCAGCAGCCCCCGGGGAGAGGGCCACACTGAAGCTTTCTTT
CDR3aa: CASSPRGEGHTEAFF

v_gene: TRBV25-1
d_gene: NA
abundance: NA
j_gene: TRBJ2-5
CDR3nt: TGTGCCAGCAGTGGCAGAGAGACCCAGTACTTC
CDR3aa: CASSGRETQYF

v_gene: TRBV11-2
d_gene: TRBD2
abundance: NA
j_gene: TRBJ2-7
CDR3nt: TGTGCCAGCAGCTTAGGGACTAGCGCTTCCTACGAGCAGTACTTC
CDR3aa: CASSLGTSASYEQYF

v_gene: TRBV28
d_gene: TRBD1
abundance: NA
j_gene: TRBJ2-3
CDR3nt: TGTGCCAGCAGTTTATCCTCCGGGACAGGGGCTCCTCCTAGCACAGATACGCAGTATTTT
CDR3aa: CASSLSSGTGAPPSTDTQYF

v_gene: TRBV15
d_gene: NA
abundance: NA
j_gene: TRBJ2-1
CDR3nt: TGTGCCACCAGCAGAGATGGCAACTCCTACAATGAGCAGTTCTTC
CDR3aa: CATSRDGNSYNEQFF

v_gene: TRBV5-4
d_gene: TRBD2
abundance: NA
j_gene: TRBJ2-3
CDR3nt: TGTGCCAGCAGCCCCCCAACTAGCGGGAGGACCCCAGATACGCAGTATTTT
CDR3aa: CASSPPTSGRTPDTQYF